A selection of T cell receptor beta chains follows, all from one sample in a study of identical twins. One entry per CDR3 protein results from TCRdb running MiXCR on the 5' RACE reads. Of around 280,000 distinct CDR3 sequences detected, about 8.1% appear once; the ten largest clones hold 2.1%. The same data also went into a second study, on yellow fever vaccine responses in identical twins.

The source material was memory (CD45RO+) T cells sorted from blood. The source of these receptors is a woman younger than 35 in good health. CDR3s include the opening cysteine and the closing phenylalanine or tryptophan. Each record gives: V gene, CDR3 protein.

v_call: TRBV20-1
cdr3_aa: CSARGLADEQFF

v_call: TRBV12-3/TRBV12-4
cdr3_aa: CASRDSHSYEQYF

v_call: TRBV4-1
cdr3_aa: CASSPRGLAGGETQYF

v_call: TRBV25-1
cdr3_aa: CASKWAGANVLTF

v_call: TRBV10-3
cdr3_aa: CAISESEDRADTIYF

v_call: TRBV6-5
cdr3_aa: CASSYNQGNTIYF

v_call: TRBV29-1
cdr3_aa: CSEMGGGYRNEQFF

v_call: TRBV25-1
cdr3_aa: CASSVPGTEKSSGANVLTF

v_call: TRBV29-1
cdr3_aa: CSVEGNYGYTF

v_call: TRBV7-3
cdr3_aa: CASSFLTGREQFF

v_call: TRBV5-1
cdr3_aa: CASSFREPTDTQYF

v_call: TRBV5-1
cdr3_aa: CASSLDLDGYTF

v_call: TRBV27
cdr3_aa: CASSQSDTQYF

v_call: TRBV28
cdr3_aa: CASTPRARDWRETQYF

v_call: TRBV24-1
cdr3_aa: CATGGYGGKLLHF

v_call: TRBV6-1
cdr3_aa: CASKKTGYTEAFF

v_call: TRBV28
cdr3_aa: CASSPIRMTSGGPYANEQYF

v_call: TRBV27
cdr3_aa: CATGRNMFYNEQFF

v_call: TRBV7-8
cdr3_aa: CASSALGGPPYNEQFF

v_call: TRBV18
cdr3_aa: CASSPPGGSGRFDEQFF

v_call: TRBV29-1
cdr3_aa: CSVSQNTEAFF

v_call: TRBV29-1
cdr3_aa: CSVEDPGQPQHF